This T cell receptor beta chain is drawn from a study of T-cell reconstitution after alpha-beta-depleted transplantation in children (dated by TCRdb to 2016 to 2018). Notes on the research overall: T-cell immune reconstitution after TCRalphabeta/CD19-depleted allogeneic hematopoietic cell transplantation in children was quantitatively tracked in the study by means of TCR repertoire profiling.

On this clonotype: The antigen this receptor binds is unknown. There are no base qualities to consult, and no much larger clone falls within one base.

V lost 1 base and J lost 1 base; the stretch between them is 10 bases long. The CDR3 sequence holds 15 residues, the cysteine and phenylalanine included. Just CDR3 DNA is preserved here, 45 bases in frame from base 1. The germline V gene sets CDR1 to MGHRA and CDR2 to YSYEKL. The method behind the library was PCR. The sequencer listed for this sample is Illumina HiSeq 2500. TCR libraries were prepared with molecular barcoding, using unique molecular identifiers to normalize TCRbeta repertoire quantification. TCRdb trimmed the raw reads at Q25, called clones with MiXCR and kept productive beta chains. Every entry covers one CDR3 protein and lists the most common genes and DNA from its rows. The sample table holds about a million distinct CDR3 sequences, of which about 31% were seen once. Clones ranked in the top ten supply roughly 31% of the sample. Overall results and qualifications from the work: In some patients, the high TCRbeta diversity seen at day 60 was put down to recipient T cells and intrathymic progenitors that had survived conditioning. Over the following months the frequencies of hyperexpanded clones went down, and after one year T-cell counts and TCRbeta diversity were mostly credited to newly produced T cells. The apparently early alphabetaT-cell count recovery about two months after transplant was reportedly dependent on only several hundred rapidly expanded clones derived from non-depleted graft cells.

What this sample's treatment or condition label stands for: allogeneic hematopoietic cell transplantation with graft depleted of TCRalphabeta T cells and CD19 B cells. Transplant recipients were children who received TCRalphabeta/CD19-depleted allogeneic hematopoietic cell grafts. The chain employs TRBV4-1 and TRBJ1-1, with the D gene call left open. The source material was PBMCs, mostly from graft donor cells, sampled 360 days after TCRalphabeta/CD19-depleted stem cell transplant. The receptor was derived from a boy under three years old who had a stem cell transplant for SCID, so the T cells may come from the graft donor. CDR3 sequence: CASSQVVPANTEAFF. Read as DNA, the sequence is TGCGCCAGCAGCCAAGTGGTACCGGCGAACACTGAAGCTTTCTTT.